This T cell receptor (beta chain) was sequenced in a study of CD8 T cells in Susac syndrome. Notes on the study in general: The study acknowledged a relatively small number of individuals in its TCR sequencing and HLA analysis.

Healthy donors constituted the control group, matched for age and sex. The TEMRA cells underwent FACS enrichment, while the CD8+ and CD4+ T cells underwent negative isolation. Reverse transcription of 0.5 to 1 ug RNA was carried out with random hexamers. Amplification of TCR beta CDR3 was carried out by immunoSEQ multiplex PCR, which covered 54 Vbeta and 13 Jbeta segments. TCRdb called the immunoSEQ multiplex PCR reads again in MiXCR, with one record for every CDR3 protein. The table shows 110,000 or so distinct CDR3 sequences, with around 90% occurring only once. Only a few counts were recorded for this clonotype. Its antigen is unknown. Trimming shortened V by 6 bases and J by 5 bases, and 14 bases separated the two germline ends. This CDR3 has 13 residues. Germline V lookup: CDR1 MNHNS, CDR2 SASEGT.

The origin of this receptor is a human donor in good health. The rearrangement joins TRBV6-1 to TRBJ2-7, with TRBD2 as a possible D gene (5 bases). The sample was CD8+ T cells from PBMCs. This CDR3 is CASRREGLHEQYF. The CDR3 nucleotides are TGTGCCAGCAGAAGAGAGGGCCTCCACGAGCAGTACTTC.